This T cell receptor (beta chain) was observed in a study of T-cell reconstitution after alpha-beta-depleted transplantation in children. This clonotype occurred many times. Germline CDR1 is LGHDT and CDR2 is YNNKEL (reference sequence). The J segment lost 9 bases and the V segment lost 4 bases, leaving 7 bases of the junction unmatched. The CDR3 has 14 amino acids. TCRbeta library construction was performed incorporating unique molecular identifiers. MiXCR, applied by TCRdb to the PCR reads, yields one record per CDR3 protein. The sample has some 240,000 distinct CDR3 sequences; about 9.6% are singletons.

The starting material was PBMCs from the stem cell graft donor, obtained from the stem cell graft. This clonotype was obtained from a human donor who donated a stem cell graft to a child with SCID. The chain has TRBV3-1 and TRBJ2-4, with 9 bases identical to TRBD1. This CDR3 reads CASSPTGGFGIQYF. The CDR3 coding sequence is TGTGCCAGCAGCCCGACAGGGGGTTTTGGCATTCAGTACTTC.